This T cell receptor beta chain appears in the sequencing data of a study of blood T cell repertoires in COVID-19. Generated by immunoSEQ multiplex PCR, the TCRdb table keeps only in-frame clones and is missing some. The top ten hold roughly 2% of the sample, which has some 110,000 clones, roughly nine tenths seen once. This TCR derives from a human donor with active COVID-19. The donor label of this sample is uncertain. Material for sequencing was peripheral blood.

The DNA for the CDR3 is TGTGCCAGCAGCTCGGGACAGGGGGCAATGGAAGAGCAGTTCTTC. Translated: CASSSGQGAMEEQFF. The V and J genes are TRBV9 and TRBJ2-1; 12 bases match TRBD1. The J segment lost 10 bases and the V segment lost 4 bases, leaving 9 bases of the junction unmatched. In germline, CDR1 is SGDLS, CDR2 YYNGEE. The CDR3 runs to 15 residues.